The 15 T cell receptor beta chains presented below share a single source sample, sequenced in a study of shared clonotypes between healthy human individuals. The repertoire was sequenced with immunoSEQ multiplex PCR; TCRdb's copy has only in-frame clones and lacks some. Of 2,500,000 or so clones in the sample, 80% to 95% were seen once. Sequencing used naive CD4+ T cells from PBMCs. As to subset: CD45RA+ positively selected. These receptors all come from a man between 18 and 29 years old in good health. Some clones in this sample may be carry-over from other donors' samples.

The rearrangement links TRBV5-1 to TRBJ2-6; D remains ambiguous. Trimming took 3 bases from V and 0 from J, leaving 4 bases between them. The CDR3 extends over 14 amino acids. Germline CDR1 SGHRS, CDR2 YFSETQ. CDR3 nucleotide sequence: TGCGCCAGCAGCTGGATCTCTGGGGCCAACGTCCTGACTTTC. Translating gives CASSWISGANVLTF.

J is TRBJ1-5 and V is TRBV9; 7 bases align to TRBD1. In germline, CDR1 is SGDLS, CDR2 YYNGEE. This CDR3 has 14 amino acids. The ends lost 4 bases at V and 4 bases at J; junction bases unmatched: 5. CDR3 region: CASSRGQANQPQHF. In DNA form, the CDR3 reads TGTGCCAGCAGCCGTGGACAGGCTAATCAGCCCCAGCATTTT.

The V and J genes are TRBV20-1 and TRBJ1-1; a weak D match, TRBD1 (5 bases). The CDR3 is 11 amino acids. Trimming took 6 bases from V and 7 from J, leaving 12 bases between them. The germline V gene encodes CDR1 DFQATT and CDR2 SNEGSKA (reference sequence). The CDR3 spells CSAPLDSEAFF. In nucleotides, the CDR3 is TGCAGTGCCCCGCTAGACAGTGAAGCTTTCTTT.

The chain joins TRBV6-6 to TRBJ2-2, with 13 bases identical to TRBD2. The germline V gene encodes CDR1 MNHNY and CDR2 SVGAGI (reference sequence). After removal of 5 bases from V and 3 bases from J, the junction contained 3 bases not matched to a gene. This CDR3 has 16 residues. Here the CDR3 DNA reads TGTGCCAGCAGTGGACTAGCGGGAGCCTACACCGGGGAGCTGTTTTTT. It translates to CASSGLAGAYTGELFF.

The CDR3 DNA is TGTGCCAGCAGCGGACGGACAGACGGGTATGAAAAACTGTTTTTT. Its protein is CASSGRTDGYEKLFF. This chain uses TRBV7-2 with TRBJ1-4; perhaps TRBD1 as D (6 bases). With 5 bases removed from V and 6 bases from J, the gap between germline ends came to 16 bases. Germline CDR1 is SGHTA and CDR2 is FQGNSA. The CDR3 spans 15 residues. The entire variable domain, with the rest obtained from reference TRBV7-2 and TRBJ1-4, is as follows: GAGVSQSPSNKVTEKGKDVELRCDPISGHTALYWYRQSLGQGLEFLIYFQGNSAPDKSGLPSDRFSAERTGGSVSTLTIQRTQQEDSAVYLCASSGRTDGYEKLFFGSGTQLSVL.

The chain employs TRBV28 and TRBJ2-1, with D possibly matching TRBD2 (6 bases). The CDR3 consists of 14 residues. The germline V and J ends were trimmed by 7 bases and 1 base, with 11 bases remaining between them. CDR1 is MDHEN and CDR2 is SYDVKM in the germline V gene. The chain's CDR3 is CASTTGDSYNEQFF. For the CDR3, the DNA is TGTGCCAGCACCACGGGGGATTCCTACAATGAGCAGTTCTTC.

About this clone: Other DNA sequences of this sample code for an identical CDR3. The chain combines TRBV28 with TRBJ1-4; unclear D gene. Germline CDR1 and CDR2: MDHEN and SYDVKM. This CDR3 has 15 residues. With 1 base removed from V and 0 bases from J, the gap between germline ends came to 6 bases. CDR3 loop: CASSLSGSTNEKLFF. In nucleotides, the CDR3 is TGTGCCAGCAGTTTATCGGGGTCAACTAATGAAAAACTGTTTTTT.

The chain combines TRBV7-6 with TRBJ2-3, with a weak D call TRBD2 (6 bases). CDR1 SGHVS and CDR2 FNYEAQ come from the germline V gene. Deletions cut 5 bases from V and 4 bases from J, with 16 bases between. The CDR3 sequence is 15 residues long. CDR3 region: CASSQEAWGADTQYF. CDR3 nucleotide sequence: TGTGCCAGCAGCCAAGAGGCGTGGGGGGCAGATACGCAGTATTTT.

V is TRBV7-6 and J is TRBJ1-6, with unresolved D. Germline lookup yields CDR1 SGHVS and CDR2 FNYEAQ. The CDR3 runs 13 residues. Trimming shortened V by 5 bases and J by 6 bases, and 8 bases separated the two germline ends. The CDR3 loop is CASSQGRNSPLHF. The CDR3 DNA is TGTGCCAGCAGCCAAGGACGTAATTCACCCCTCCACTTT.

The chain uses TRBV5-5 and TRBJ2-7, with D perhaps matching TRBD1 (6 bases). CDR1 and CDR2 (germline): SGHKS, YYEKEE (reference sequence). This CDR3 contains 15 residues. V lost 2 bases and J lost 4, with 16 bases in between. The CDR3 spells CASSLVPGVGYEQYF. DNA of the CDR3: TGTGCCAGCAGCTTAGTTCCAGGGGTTGGGTACGAGCAGTACTTC.

The chain uses TRBV5-4 and TRBJ1-1; 10 bases fit TRBD1. The V segment lost 3 bases and the J segment 6 bases; nucleotides outside the gene matches: 8. The CDR3 loop spans 15 amino acids. CDR1 SGHNT and CDR2 YYREEE come from the germline V gene (reference sequence). The CDR3 spells CASSYPGQGTPEAFF. For the CDR3, the DNA is TGTGCCAGCAGCTACCCGGGACAGGGGACTCCTGAAGCTTTCTTT.

The rearrangement joins TRBV11-2 to TRBJ1-4, with unresolved D. V lost 5 bases and J 3 bases, leaving 16 bases between the germline ends. In germline, CDR1 is SGHAT, CDR2 FQNNGV. The CDR3 runs to 16 residues. DNA for the CDR3: TGTGCCAGCAGCCGAAGGGCGCCTTCAGCTAATGAAAAACTGTTTTTT. Translating gives CASSRRAPSANEKLFF.

This rearrangement joins TRBV30 to TRBJ2-3; 8 positions match TRBD2. CDR1 and CDR2 (germline): GTSNPN, SVGIG (reference sequence). This CDR3 has 14 amino acids. Trimming removed 3 bases from V and 4 bases from J; junction bases left unmatched: 6. The CDR3 loop is CAWRLPGGADTQYF. In DNA form, the CDR3 reads TGTGCCTGGAGGTTACCCGGGGGGGCAGATACGCAGTATTTT. The variable domain in full, completed from reference TRBV30 and TRBJ2-3, reads SQTIHQWPATLVQPVGSPLSLECTVEGTSNPNLYWYRQAAGRGLQLLFYSVGIGQISSEVPQNLSASRPQDRQFILSSKKLLLSDSGFYLCAWRLPGGADTQYFGPGTRLTVL.

V and J are TRBV5-6 and TRBJ1-1; TRBD1 matches 7 bases. Germline trimming cut 2 bases from V and 4 bases from J; bases unmatched to any gene: 5. The germline V gene has CDR1 SGHDT and CDR2 YYEEEE. The CDR3 covers 14 residues. CDR3 bases: TGTGCCAGCAGCTTCGAGACAGGGAGCACTGAAGCTTTCTTT. It codes for CASSFETGSTEAFF.

V and J are TRBV14 and TRBJ1-1; possible D gene TRBD1, 5 bases. The CDR3 has 15 amino acids. Between the trimmed V and J ends, which lost 0 bases and 9 bases, there was a span of 17 bases. Germline V gives CDR1 SGHDN, CDR2 FVKESK. This chain's CDR3 is CASSQDRQGWGKAFF. CDR3 DNA: TGTGCCAGCAGCCAAGATCGGCAGGGATGGGGGAAAGCTTTCTTT.